This T cell receptor beta chain was profiled in a study of identifying expanded T cells in peripheral blood. Collection occurred without any documented infections or immune events in donors. Profiled with immunoSEQ multiplex PCR; TCRdb holds only in-frame clones, not every one. The table records approximately 81,000 clones, about four fifths of them present only once. Turning to this clone: Its matching antigen is unknown.

V was trimmed by 4 bases and J by 3 bases, leaving 23 bases between them. Germline V gives CDR1 KGHSH, CDR2 LQKENI. The CDR3 loop spans 18 amino acids. Study-wide results and limits: Roughly two-week clone count variance significantly increased as total template count grew. Over around two and four weeks, about 15 and 18 clones changed, versus approximately 1.1 between replicates.

This rearrangement joins TRBV18 to TRBJ2-3; TRBD2 is a possible D gene (6 bases). Sequencing used blood. The sequence was obtained from a person between 18 and 75 years old in good health. CDR3 residues: CASSRPIVSIRETDTQYF. The CDR3 bases are TGTGCCAGCTCACGGCCGATAGTTAGCATCCGGGAGACAGATACGCAGTATTTT.